The 29 T cell receptor beta chains presented below share a single source sample, sequenced in a study of tissue T cells after allogeneic stem cell transplantation. Some clones are missing from TCRdb's copy, which holds only in-frame ones; the method was immunoSEQ multiplex PCR. This table has several thousand clones, more than 45% appearing once. Time point here: mouse harvest day 14 after allogeneic transplant. Mouse grafts combined 10^7 T-cell-depleted bone marrow cells with 10^6 splenic CD5+ T cells. What was sequenced was lymph node tissue. The origin of the receptors is a female BALB/c mouse given C57BL/6 T cells with graft-versus-host disease after an allogeneic hematopoietic cell transplant.

Details on this clone: Germline and genes here are mouse. The read comes to an end 1 residue before the CDR3 does, leaving the germline J gene to fill in the end. The chain uses TRBV12-1 and TRBJ2-3, with TRBD2 identical over 12 bases. The CDR3 is 17 amino acids. V shed 2 bases, J shed 6 bases, and the junction held 11 bases outside the gene matches. In germline, CDR1 is SGHSN, CDR2 HYEKVE. The CDR3 DNA, read in part, is TGTGCCAGCTCTCCCGTCCCGGGACTGGGGGGCGCGGAAACGCTGTAT. Translation: CASSPVPGLGGAETLY. The entire CDR3 is CASSPVPGLGGAETLYF.

Sample share makes this clone medium-sized. Mouse gene names and germline throughout. The CDR3 goes on 1 residue after the read ends, and that part is filled in from the germline J gene. V is TRBV26 and J is TRBJ2-3, with D unclear. The CDR3 contains 14 residues. V was pared by 2 bases and J by 0 bases, with 6 bases between. Germline loops: CDR1 KGHPV, CDR2 FQNQEV (reference sequence). This CDR3 reads CASSLTDSAETLYF. The DNA read from the CDR3 is TGTGCCAGCAGTCTGACGGACAGTGCAGAAACGCTGTAT.

Comments on this clone: Mouse names are used for the genes. Sequencing ends 1 residue short of the CDR3 end; the germline J gene provides the rest. The gene calls are TRBV19 and TRBJ1-3; D is possibly TRBD1 (6 bases). Germline values: CDR1 FNHDT, CDR2 SITEND (reference sequence). The CDR3 is 14 residues long. V gave up 1 base and J gave up 3 bases, with 8 bases separating them. CDR3 DNA, as far as it was read: TGTGCCAGCAGTATATCCAGGGGTGGAAATACGCTCTAT. It specifies CASSISRGGNTLY. In full, the CDR3 is CASSISRGGNTLYF.

This clone is judged medium-sized. Here the gene names and germline are mouse. The read gets to within 1 residue of the CDR3 end, and the germline J gene fills in the rest. The chain joins TRBV13-1 to TRBJ2-1; no reliable D call. The CDR3 extends over 13 amino acids. Germline CDR1 reads NSHNY; CDR2 reads SYGAGN. V was trimmed by 2 bases and J by 1 base, leaving 4 bases between them. Incomplete CDR3 DNA: TGTGCCAGCAGTGAGGACAACTATGCTGAGCAGTTC. It is translated as CASSEDNYAEQF. The complete CDR3 sequence is CASSEDNYAEQFF.

Comments on this clone: Germline and genes here are mouse. The read is 1 residue too short to cover the CDR3 end, so that end is filled in from the germline J gene. The genes are TRBV26 and TRBJ1-4; D not resolved. The CDR3 is made up of 12 amino acids. Trimming cost V 2 bases and J 4 bases, with 2 bases left between them. Germline V gives CDR1 KGHPV, CDR2 FQNQEV (reference sequence). The CDR3 reads CASSLNNERLFF. The sequenced part of the CDR3 DNA is TGTGCCAGCAGTCTGAACAACGAAAGATTATTT.

A few counts support this clone. Each gene name is a mouse one. From the germline J gene comes the end of the CDR3, since the read stops 1 residue before it. The chain recombines TRBV3 with TRBJ2-7, with 11 bases lining up with TRBD2. The CDR3 sequence is 14 residues long. The V gene's germline CDR1 is SNHLY and CDR2 FYNGKV (reference sequence). With V trimmed by 3 bases and J by 4 bases, 2 bases remained unmatched. Here the CDR3 reads CASSFRDWGYEQYF. CDR3 DNA, as far as it was read: TGTGCCAGCAGCTTCCGGGACTGGGGGTATGAACAGTAC.

Of note for this clone: Germline and genes here are mouse. The sequenced fragment ends 1 residue before the CDR3 boundary, so the rest is inferred from the germline J gene. This chain links TRBV26 with TRBJ2-7; TRBD2 matches 7 bases. V shed 0 bases, J shed 6 bases, and the junction held 5 bases outside the gene matches. The CDR3 is 14 residues long. Germline V gene sequence: CDR1 KGHPV, CDR2 FQNQEV (reference sequence). The CDR3 loop reads CASSLSWGWGEQYF. The CDR3 bases that were read are TGTGCCAGCAGTCTGTCCTGGGGGTGGGGTGAACAGTAC.

Notes on this clone: These gene names are mouse names. The read gets to within 1 residue of the CDR3 end, and the germline J gene fills in the rest. The rearrangement links TRBV14 to TRBJ2-2, with D uncertain. This CDR3 comprises 14 residues. CDR1 is SGHDT and CDR2 is FRDEAV in the germline V gene. V was pared by 5 bases and J by 1 base, with 9 bases between. CDR3 DNA, as far as it was read: TGTGCCAGCAGCTTAAGGGTAAACACCGGGCAGCTCTAC. Translation gives CASSLRVNTGQLY. The complete CDR3 sequence is CASSLRVNTGQLYF.

Details on this clone: Mouse germline and gene names are used. CDR3 loop: CASSPSYEQYF. The part of the CDR3 DNA that was read is TGTGCCAGCAGTCCCAGCTATGAACAGTAC. The chain recombines TRBV26 with TRBJ2-7; no firm D call. The read comes to an end 1 residue before the CDR3 does, leaving the germline J gene to fill in the end. The CDR3 is made up of 11 amino acids. V was pared by 4 bases and J by 3 bases, with 4 bases between. Germline lookup yields CDR1 KGHPV and CDR2 FQNQEV (reference sequence).

A note on this clone: The gene symbols are mouse symbols. The read terminates 1 residue before the CDR3 end, so the remaining end is supplied by the germline J gene. V usage is TRBV5 and J usage is TRBJ2-5, with D tentatively TRBD1 (5 bases). Germline CDR1 LGHNA, CDR2 YNLKQL (reference sequence). V was trimmed by 4 bases and J by 0 bases, leaving 5 bases between them. The CDR3 has 13 residues. CDR3 DNA, as far as it was read: TGTGCCAGCAGCCGACAGAACCAAGACACCCAGTAC. Residues: CASSRQNQDTQY. The entire CDR3 reads CASSRQNQDTQYF.

To note about this clone: The germline and genes are mouse ones. The read ends 1 residue before the CDR3 terminus; that terminus is restored from the germline J gene. The chain is built from TRBV26 and TRBJ1-6; 9 bases line up with TRBD1. TRBJ1-6 is designated an ORF whose function remains uncertain. Per the germline V gene, CDR1 is KGHPV and CDR2 is FQNQEV (reference sequence). This CDR3 region has 14 residues. The V gene end was trimmed by 4 bases and the J gene end by 7 bases; junction bases not matched to a gene: 2. CDR3 protein: CASSRQGGNSPLYF. Partial CDR3 DNA: TGTGCCAGCAGTCGACAGGGGGGGAATTCGCCCCTCTAC.

As concerns this clone: Gene and germline names: mouse. This sample also contains other DNA sequences that code for the same CDR3. The CDR3 region is CASSLWGLANTEVFF. CDR3 DNA, as far as it was read: TGTGCCAGCAGTCTGTGGGGGCTTGCAAACACAGAAGTCTTC. The rearrangement joins TRBV26 to TRBJ1-1, with a weak D call TRBD1 (6 bases). Read sequence stops 1 residue before the CDR3 end, and the germline J gene provides the missing end. The length of the CDR3 is 15 residues. CDR1 KGHPV and CDR2 FQNQEV come from the germline V gene (reference sequence). Trimming removed 1 base from V and 0 bases from J, with 9 bases in between.

This clone was recorded a few times. Mouse gene names apply. Sequencing ends 1 residue short of the CDR3 end; the germline J gene provides the rest. The chain employs TRBV4 and TRBJ2-1; D might be TRBD1 (5 bases). Trimming pared 5 bases from V and 4 bases from J, leaving 9 bases between. This CDR3 spans 13 amino acids. Germline V gives CDR1 LGHDT, CDR2 YNNKQL (reference sequence). The CDR3 sequence is CASSADIYAEQFF. The CDR3 bases that were read are TGTGCCAGCAGCGCGGACATTTATGCTGAGCAGTTC. Supplemented by reference TRBV4 and TRBJ2-1, the full variable domain reads ETAVFQTPNYHVTQVGNEVSFNCKQTLGHDTMYWYKQDSKKLLKIMFSYNNKQLIVNETVPRRFSPQSSDKAHLNLRIKSVEPEDSAVYLCASSADIYAEQFFGPGTRLTVL.

On this clone: All gene names here are mouse names. The read terminates 1 residue before the CDR3 end, so the remaining end is supplied by the germline J gene. This sequence joins TRBV26 and TRBJ2-2; a possible D gene is TRBD1 (6 bases). V shed 4 bases and J shed 0 bases, with 9 bases lying between them. The germline V gene has CDR1 KGHPV and CDR2 FQNQEV (reference sequence). This CDR3 region has 15 residues. Partial CDR3 DNA: TGTGCCAGCAGTCCCGGGACACCAAACACCGGGCAGCTCTAC. This translates into CASSPGTPNTGQLY. The whole CDR3 protein reads CASSPGTPNTGQLYF.

Concerning this clone: Mouse gene names apply. Read data end 1 residue before the CDR3 end; the end is taken from the germline J gene. The chain recombines TRBV26 with TRBJ2-5; TRBD1 is a possible D gene (6 bases). This CDR3 region has 14 residues. V was clipped by 4 bases and J by 3 bases, with 11 bases between them. CDR1 and CDR2 (germline): KGHPV, FQNQEV (reference sequence). CDR3 in amino acids: CASSPTGWQDTQYF. The part of the CDR3 DNA that was read is TGTGCCAGCAGTCCAACAGGGTGGCAAGACACCCAGTAC.

This clone is judged large. Here the gene names and germline are mouse. Coverage ceases 1 residue before the CDR3 finishes, and the germline J gene fills in the end. The chain uses TRBV12-1 and TRBJ2-3; D unclear. Trimming cost V 0 bases and J 3 bases, with 6 bases left between them. CDR1 is SGHSN and CDR2 is HYEKVE in the germline V gene. The length of the CDR3 is 13 residues. The CDR3 here is CASSLDRAETLYF. The CDR3 bases that were read are TGTGCCAGCTCTCTCGATAGGGCAGAAACGCTGTAT.

A few counts support this clone. The genes are named according to mouse. The CDR3 loop reads CASSDWGGEDTQYF. The part of the CDR3 DNA that was read is TGTGCCAGCAGCGACTGGGGGGGCGAAGACACCCAGTAC. The V call is TRBV4, the J call TRBJ2-5; 12 bases fit TRBD2. The CDR3 extends 1 residue past the end of the read, so its final part is completed from the germline J gene. Trimming cost V 5 bases and J 4 bases; bases outside gene matches: 1. The CDR3 spans 14 residues. Germline V gene data show CDR1 as LGHDT and CDR2 as YNNKQL (reference sequence).

This clone showed up just a few times. Gene names refer to mouse genes. The sequenced fragment ends 1 residue before the CDR3 boundary, so the rest is inferred from the germline J gene. The chain joins TRBV3 to TRBJ2-1; D gene uncertain. Germline loops: CDR1 SNHLY, CDR2 FYNGKV (reference sequence). V was pared by 5 bases and J by 4 bases, with 3 bases between. The CDR3 extends over 11 amino acids. CDR3 sequence: CASSPYAEQFF. The CDR3 DNA, read in part, is TGTGCCAGCAGCCCTTATGCTGAGCAGTTC.

This clone was found a few times. The germline and genes are mouse ones. The read falls 1 residue short of the CDR3 end, and the missing part is taken from the germline J gene. This chain joins TRBV20 and TRBJ2-7, with 8 bases fitting TRBD1. The CDR3 covers 12 residues. V lost 1 base to trimming and J lost 4 bases; unmatched junction nucleotides: 0. Germline V lookup: CDR1 GFQATS, CDR2 STVNSAI. The covered CDR3 bases are TGTGGTGCTAGGGGGACAGGGTATGAACAGTAC. Translated, it gives CGARGTGYEQY. The whole CDR3 region reads CGARGTGYEQYF.

As regards this clone: Gene names and germline match the mouse. CDR3 protein: CASSLYGTSDYTF. The CDR3 DNA, read in part, is TGTGCCAGCTCTCTATACGGGACCTCCGACTACACC. The V and J genes are TRBV12-2 and TRBJ1-2; the D gene is possibly TRBD1 (5 bases). The read terminates 1 residue ahead of where the CDR3 ends, so the germline J gene completes it. The V end was cut by 1 base, the J end by 4 bases, with 9 bases between. From germline, CDR1 is SGHLS and CDR2 HYDKME. The CDR3 is 13 residues long.

Worth noting for this clone: A much larger clone lies one base from this, so it may be a read error. These gene names are mouse names. The CDR3 is cut off 1 residue early in the read; its end comes from the germline J gene. Other DNA sequences of this sample code for an identical CDR3. This chain links TRBV26 with TRBJ1-3; the D gene is possibly TRBD1 (6 bases). Germline V gene lookup returns CDR1 KGHPV and CDR2 FQNQEV (reference sequence). The CDR3 consists of 14 residues. V lost 3 bases, J lost 0 bases, and 6 bases lay in between. CDR3 bases read: TGTGCCAGCAGTCTCAGGGGTTCTGGAAATACGCTCTAT. Amino acid sequence: CASSLRGSGNTLY. The whole CDR3 region reads CASSLRGSGNTLYF.

Comment on this clone: Here the gene names and germline are mouse. The read finishes 1 residue shy of the CDR3 end, and the germline J gene is used to complete it. The chain uses TRBV23 and TRBJ1-2; whether TRBD1, the table's D call, matches the DNA was not checked. The germline V gene encodes CDR1 KGHTA and CDR2 FQNQQP. There are 15 residues in the CDR3. The DNA read from the CDR3 is TGCTCCAGCAGTCGACAGGGAGGAGCAAACTCCGACTACACC. It specifies CSSSRQGGANSDYT. The whole CDR3 is CSSSRQGGANSDYTF.

The table lists this clone with a few counts. The gene names given are mouse names. The CDR3 goes on 1 residue after the read ends, and that part is filled in from the germline J gene. The V call is TRBV20, the J call TRBJ2-7; 11 bases agree with TRBD2. Germline V CDR1 and CDR2: GFQATS, STVNSAI. V gave up 3 bases and J gave up 6 bases; unmatched junction bases: 7. CDR3 length: 14 amino acids. The DNA read from the CDR3 is TGTGGTGCTAGAGACTGGGGGGGGCGCAGTGAACAGTAC. Translating it yields CGARDWGGRSEQY. The whole CDR3 sequence reads CGARDWGGRSEQYF.

This clone has more than one count but fewer than ten. The gene names here belong to mouse. With the read ending 1 residue before the CDR3 end, the germline J gene is used to fill in that end. The rearrangement links TRBV26 to TRBJ2-7, with 7 bases matching TRBD2. Germline lookup yields CDR1 KGHPV and CDR2 FQNQEV (reference sequence). The V gene end was trimmed by 7 bases and the J gene end by 5 bases; junction bases not matched to a gene: 5. This CDR3 has 12 residues. CDR3 DNA (partial): TGTGCCAGCACCGACTGGGTCGATGAACAGTAC. Amino acids: CASTDWVDEQY. The full-length CDR3 reads as CASTDWVDEQYF.

Concerning this clone: Each gene name is a mouse one. The observed sequence ends 1 residue before the CDR3 terminus, with the missing tail filled in from the germline J gene. This chain links TRBV26 with TRBJ1-2; D possibly corresponds to TRBD1 (5 bases). Germline V gives CDR1 KGHPV, CDR2 FQNQEV (reference sequence). The CDR3 consists of 13 residues. Trimming pared 2 bases from V and 6 bases from J, leaving 10 bases between. CDR3 protein: CASSLQGGTDYTF. The CDR3 DNA, read in part, is TGTGCCAGCAGTCTGCAGGGAGGCACCGACTACACC.

Regarding this clone: Mouse names are used for the genes. Read data end 1 residue before the CDR3 end; the end is taken from the germline J gene. The J gene is TRBJ1-2, the V gene TRBV13-3; D might be TRBD1 (6 bases). Trimming pared 1 base from V and 6 bases from J, leaving 7 bases between. Per germline, CDR1 NNHDY and CDR2 SYVADS. This CDR3 is built from 12 residues. CDR3 DNA, as far as it was read: TGTGCCAGCAGTGATCGGGGGCCCGACTACACC. Its translation is CASSDRGPDYT. The full CDR3 protein reads CASSDRGPDYTF.

This clone was found a few times. Mouse names are used for the genes. The read terminates 1 residue before the CDR3 end, so the remaining end is supplied by the germline J gene. The chain is built from TRBV3 and TRBJ1-5; D is possibly TRBD1 (5 bases). This CDR3 is 13 amino acids long. V lost 2 bases and J 6 bases, leaving 8 bases between the germline ends. CDR1 and CDR2 (germline): SNHLY, FYNGKV (reference sequence). CDR3 region: CASSLRGGQAPLF. The CDR3 bases that were read are TGTGCCAGCAGCTTACGGGGCGGCCAGGCTCCGCTT.

As to this clone: Mouse names are used for the genes. The DNA ends 1 residue before the CDR3 does, and the rest of the CDR3 is filled in from the germline J gene. This chain links TRBV26 with TRBJ1-2, with D hard to call. Germline values: CDR1 KGHPV, CDR2 FQNQEV (reference sequence). CDR3 length: 14 amino acids. V was trimmed by 4 bases and J by 0 bases, leaving 9 bases between them. The CDR3 DNA, read in part, is TGTGCCAGCAGTCGACACCCTGCAAACTCCGACTACACC. The encoded protein is CASSRHPANSDYT. The entire CDR3 is CASSRHPANSDYTF.

On this clone: Gene names denote mouse genes. The sequence runs out 1 residue before the end of the CDR3; the remainder is reconstructed from the germline J gene. The V gene is TRBV26, the J gene TRBJ1-1, with unresolved D. CDR3 length equals 11 residues. V lost 1 base to trimming and J lost 5 bases, with 2 bases between them. Germline V CDR1 and CDR2: KGHPV, FQNQEV (reference sequence). The CDR3: CASSLFTEVFF. The covered CDR3 bases are TGTGCCAGCAGTCTGTTTACAGAAGTCTTC.